Below are 15 T cell receptor beta chains sequenced from a single sample in a study of shared clonotypes between healthy human individuals. The assay was immunoSEQ multiplex PCR, and TCRdb's table has in-frame clones only and misses some. The top ten hold approximately 1.5% of the sample, which has 950,000 to 1,300,000 clones, around 74% seen once. Sequencing used memory CD4+ T cells sorted from blood. Subset reported: CD45RA-negative fraction. All receptors come from a man aged 18 to 29 in good health.

The rearrangement uses TRBV6-6 and TRBJ2-1; 9 bases align to TRBD1. The V gene end was trimmed by 4 bases and the J gene end by 7 bases; junction bases not matched to a gene: 11. This CDR3 region has 16 residues. Germline CDR1 is MNHNY and CDR2 is SVGAGI (reference sequence). DNA of the CDR3: TGTGCCAGCAGTTCCCTGGGACAGGGACTCCTAAATGAGCAGTTCTTC. As protein: CASSSLGQGLLNEQFF.

This chain connects TRBV4-1 to TRBJ1-1; D uncertain. The CDR3 totals 15 residues. V lost 0 bases and J lost 1, with 9 bases in between. The germline V gene has CDR1 MGHRA and CDR2 YSYEKL. CDR3 in DNA: TGCGCCAGCAGCCAAGAAATAGCAGGGAACACTGAAGCTTTCTTT. Its protein product is CASSQEIAGNTEAFF.

With regard to this clone: The same CDR3 is also encoded by other DNA sequences in this sample. The chain couples TRBV2 to TRBJ2-5; D is possibly TRBD2 (6 bases). The CDR3 covers 13 residues. The germline V gene has CDR1 SNHLY and CDR2 FYNNEI. V lost 2 bases to trimming and J lost 5 bases, with 9 bases between them. CDR3 loop: CASSESGRETQYF. The CDR3 DNA sequence: TGTGCCAGCAGTGAAAGTGGGAGGGAGACCCAGTACTTC.

This chain joins TRBV7-8 and TRBJ1-4; maybe TRBD1 (6 bases). The CDR3 totals 15 residues. With 5 bases removed from V and 0 bases from J, the gap between germline ends came to 10 bases. Germline V gene data show CDR1 as SGHVS and CDR2 as FQNEAQ. CDR3 region: CASSRGTSTNEKLFF. Here the CDR3 DNA reads TGTGCCAGCAGCCGAGGGACATCAACTAATGAAAAACTGTTTTTT.

In regard to this clone: Different DNA sequences within this sample yield the same CDR3. The genes are TRBV5-4 and TRBJ1-1; 10 nucleotides match TRBD1. J gave up 4 bases and V 5 bases, and 8 bases lay outside the gene matches. Germline lookup yields CDR1 SGHNT and CDR2 YYREEE (reference sequence). The CDR3 loop spans 15 amino acids. The CDR3 protein is CASSPDRGRLTEAFF. The CDR3 nucleotides are TGTGCCAGCAGTCCTGACAGGGGGCGCCTCACTGAAGCTTTCTTT.

The chain has TRBV9 and TRBJ2-3, with 9 bases fitting TRBD1. The CDR3 length is 14 residues. V trimming: 1 base; J trimming: 9 bases; junction bases outside the gene matches: 6. Germline V gives CDR1 SGDLS, CDR2 YYNGEE. CDR3 region: CASSVRTGERTQYF. CDR3 coding DNA: TGTGCCAGCAGCGTACGGACAGGGGAGAGGACGCAGTATTTT.

A word on this clone: A much larger clone differs by one base, so this may be a read error. The chain combines TRBV5-4 with TRBJ2-5, with no clear D. There are 10 residues in the CDR3. The V and J ends lost 3 bases and 5 bases respectively, with 2 bases between them. Germline V gene data show CDR1 as SGHNT and CDR2 as YYREEE (reference sequence). CDR3 DNA: TGTGCCAGCAGCTGGGAGACCCAGTACTTC. It encodes CASSWETQYF.

This clone was detected only once. CDR3 residues: CASSDRLTSTDTQYF. The DNA for the CDR3 is TGTGCCAGCAGTGACAGGTTAACTAGCACAGATACGCAGTATTTT. The rearrangement uses TRBV6-1 and TRBJ2-3, with D unresolved. V was pared by 3 bases and J by 0 bases, with 10 bases between. The CDR3 totals 15 residues. Per germline, CDR1 MNHNS and CDR2 SASEGT.

In the case of this clone: The junction and the germline gene differ at one end; a read error may be behind it. The chain joins TRBV7-7 to TRBJ2-1; TRBD2 matches at 9 bases. There are 14 residues in the CDR3. Germline CDR1 SSHAT, CDR2 FNYEAQ (reference sequence). The CDR3 bases are TGTGCTAGCAGCGTTCTTAGCGGGAGTCATGAGCAGTTCTTC. Translation: CASSVLSGSHEQFF.

This chain uses TRBV6-1 with TRBJ1-4; D is unclear. The V gene lost 8 bases and the J gene lost 7 bases, with 5 bases spanning the gap. The CDR3 is made up of 10 amino acids. Germline lookup yields CDR1 MNHNS and CDR2 SASEGT. The DNA of the CDR3 is TGTGCCAGCGGGTTTGAAAAACTGTTTTTT. Its protein is CASGFEKLFF.

J is TRBJ1-1 and V is TRBV6-1; D remains ambiguous. V was cut by 4 bases and J by 1 base, with 13 bases left in between. Germline V gene sequence: CDR1 MNHNS, CDR2 SASEGT. CDR3 length: 15 amino acids. In nucleotides, the CDR3 is TGTGCCAGCAGTGTTCTCTTTTCCGCGAACACTGAAGCTTTCTTT. Encoded protein: CASSVLFSANTEAFF.

This chain links TRBV28 with TRBJ1-5; perhaps TRBD1 as D (5 bases). V lost 7 bases, J lost 7 bases, and 20 bases lay in between. This CDR3 region has 15 residues. CDR1 is MDHEN and CDR2 is SYDVKM in the germline V gene. CDR3 sequence (DNA): TGTGCCAGCACCTCAAGGGACCTCCCCGCGCAGCCCCAGCATTTT. Translation gives CASTSRDLPAQPQHF.

To note about this clone: A much larger clone lies one base from this, so it may be a read error. The same CDR3 can be traced to other DNA sequences in this sample. V gene TRBV2 combines with J gene TRBJ1-2; D possibly corresponds to TRBD1 (5 bases). Germline assignment: CDR1 SNHLY and CDR2 FYNNEI. This CDR3 region has 13 residues. Trimming took 6 bases from V and 2 from J, leaving 10 bases between them. In DNA form, the CDR3 reads TGTGCCAGCAGGCCTCAGGGAAACTATGGCTACACCTTC. Its translation: CASRPQGNYGYTF.

This clone was observed many times. This sample also contains other DNA sequences that code for the same CDR3. The chain joins TRBV19 to TRBJ2-7; possibly TRBD1 for D (7 bases). The CDR3 spans 13 residues. V shed 3 bases and J shed 3 bases, with 9 bases lying between them. In germline, CDR1 is LNHDA, CDR2 SQIVND (reference sequence). CDR3 nucleotides: TGTGCCAGTAGTATTCAGGGGGGCTACGAGCAGTACTTC. Translated, it gives CASSIQGGYEQYF. The full variable domain, with the rest looked up from reference TRBV19 and TRBJ2-7, is DGGITQSPKYLFRKEGQNVTLSCEQNLNHDAMYWYRQDPGQGLRLIYYSQIVNDFQKGDIAEGYSVSREKKESFPLTVTSAQKNPTAFYLCASSIQGGYEQYFGPGTRLTVT.

This clone was observed a single time. Here the CDR3 reads CASSEQGFAGTF. CDR3 sequence (DNA): TGTGCCAGCAGTGAACAGGGTTTCGCGGGGACCTTC. This chain connects TRBV2 to TRBJ1-2; possibly TRBD1 for D (5 bases). CDR1 is SNHLY, CDR2 FYNNEI, per germline. CDR3 length equals 12 residues. V lost 2 bases, J lost 14 bases, and 15 bases lay in between. Full variable domain (outside the CDR3, taken from reference TRBV2 and TRBJ1-2): EPEVTQTPSHQVTQMGQEVILRCVPISNHLYFYWYRQILGQKVEFLVSFYNNEISEKSEIFDDQFSVERPDGSNFTLKIRSTKLEDSAMYFCASSEQGFAGTFGSGTRLTVV.